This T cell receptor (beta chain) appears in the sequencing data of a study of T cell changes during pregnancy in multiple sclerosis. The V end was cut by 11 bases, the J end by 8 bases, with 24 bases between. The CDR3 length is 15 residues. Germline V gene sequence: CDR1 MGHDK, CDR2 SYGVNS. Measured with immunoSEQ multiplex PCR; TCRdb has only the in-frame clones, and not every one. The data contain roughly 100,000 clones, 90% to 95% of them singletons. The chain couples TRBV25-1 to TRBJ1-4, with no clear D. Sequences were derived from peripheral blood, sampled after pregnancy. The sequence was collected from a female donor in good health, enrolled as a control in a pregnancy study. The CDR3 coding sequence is TGTGCCGCTTCGATTAGGGATCCCCGAGGGGAAAAACTGTTTTTT. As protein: CAASIRDPRGEKLFF.